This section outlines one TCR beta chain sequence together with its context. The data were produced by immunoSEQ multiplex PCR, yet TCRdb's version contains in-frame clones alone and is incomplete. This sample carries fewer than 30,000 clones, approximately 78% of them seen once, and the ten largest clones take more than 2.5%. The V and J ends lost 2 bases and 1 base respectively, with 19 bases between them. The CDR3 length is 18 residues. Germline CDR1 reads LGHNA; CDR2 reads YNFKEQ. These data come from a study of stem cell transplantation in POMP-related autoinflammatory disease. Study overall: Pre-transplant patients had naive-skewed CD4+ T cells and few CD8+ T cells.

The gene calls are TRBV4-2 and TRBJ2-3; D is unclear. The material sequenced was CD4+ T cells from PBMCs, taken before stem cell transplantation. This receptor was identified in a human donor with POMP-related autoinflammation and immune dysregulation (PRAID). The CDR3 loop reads CASSQPHPLRSGTDTQYF. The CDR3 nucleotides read TGTGCCAGCAGCCAACCCCATCCATTACGCTCCGGCACAGATACGCAGTATTTT.